This T cell receptor beta chain was sequenced for a study of T cells in Graves' hyperthyroidism and ophthalmopathy. About the research overall: Blood from the periphery was taken at initial diagnosis, before any treatment. Study observations and caveats: Clonotypes that were expanded in thyroid above 0.001 mostly appeared in blood too.

There were TCR beta CDR3 regions amplified from RNA transcripts. TCR CDR3 underwent first-round RT-PCR with the HTBI primer set. A single record per CDR3 protein comes from TCRdb applying MiXCR to the multiplex PCR reads. The sample has around 350,000 distinct CDR3 sequences, approximately 19% seen once; the top ten hold 3.7%. Many counts were recorded for this clonotype. Its antigen remains unknown. This sequence was found in a woman under 30 with Graves' hyperthyroidism. Sample: blood.

The chain's CDR3 is CASSHSAGDAPYQETQYF. The DNA of the CDR3 is TGCGCCAGCAGCCACTCAGCGGGGGACGCCCCGTACCAAGAGACCCAGTACTTC. The chain employs TRBV4-1 and TRBJ2-5, with 8 bases identical to TRBD2. The CDR3 extends over 18 amino acids. CDR1 is MGHRA, CDR2 YSYEKL, per germline. V dropped 3 bases and J dropped 0; count of bases not matched to a gene: 12.